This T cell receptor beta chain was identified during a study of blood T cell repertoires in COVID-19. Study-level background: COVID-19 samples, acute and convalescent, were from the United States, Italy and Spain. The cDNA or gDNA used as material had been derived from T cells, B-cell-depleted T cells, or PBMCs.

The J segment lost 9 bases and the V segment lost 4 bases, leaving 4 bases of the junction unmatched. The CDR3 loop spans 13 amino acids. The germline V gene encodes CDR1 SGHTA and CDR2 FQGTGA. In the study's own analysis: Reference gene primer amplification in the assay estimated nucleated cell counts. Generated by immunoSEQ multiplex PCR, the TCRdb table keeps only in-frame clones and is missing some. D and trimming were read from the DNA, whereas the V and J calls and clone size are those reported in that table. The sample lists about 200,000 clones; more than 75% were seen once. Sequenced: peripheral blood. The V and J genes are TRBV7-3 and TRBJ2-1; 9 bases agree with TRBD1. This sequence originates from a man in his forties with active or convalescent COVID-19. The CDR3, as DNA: TGTGCCAGCAGCTCGGGGACAGGGCTTGAGCAGTTCTTC. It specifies CASSSGTGLEQFF.